This record concerns one T cell receptor beta chain sequence. Its cognate antigen has yet to be identified. Base qualities were left out, and no much larger clone turns up one base away. The CDR3 covers 11 residues, taking in both the cysteine and the phenylalanine. Just CDR3 DNA is preserved here, 33 bases in frame from base 1. Per the germline V gene, KGHDR is the CDR1 and SFDVKD is the CDR2. The V end loses 6 bases and the J end loses 6 bases, and a stretch of 5 bases separates them. This specimen belongs to a study of blood T cell repertoires in COVID-19 (dated by TCRdb to the early 2020s). About the investigation overall: Samples from collaborators originated in the United States, Italy and Spain and spanned both the acute and convalescent phases of COVID-19. The material from the prospective study consisted of cDNA or gDNA derived from T cells, B-cell-depleted T cells, or PBMCs. Subjects who had been exposed to COVID-19, were actively infected with it, or had recovered from it provided the deeply sampled blood TCRbeta repertoires that made up the dataset. The repertoires were released in a freely available public database meant as a resource for research on the immune response to SARS-CoV-2. The samples were drawn from the first 160 participants of the ongoing ImmuneRACE study and from 1,254 subjects provided by 6 global collaborators. Nearly every sample came with metadata listing a de-identified subject ID, COVID-19 status, age in years and sex. Where available, HLA class I and class II types were obtained from metadata supplied by the sample provider rather than from assay-based typing. Study-wide conclusions, independent of this receptor: The amount of clinical and demographic metadata varied by source and participant and was provided uncurated.

Collaborating institutions collected whole blood in K2EDTA tubes following their own protocols. For TCRbeta analysis, collaborators shipped samples as frozen whole blood, isolated PBMCs, or DNA extracted from either of those sample types. TCRbeta CDR3 regions were amplified from genomic DNA using the immunoSEQ Assay, a bias-controlled multiplex PCR. The original methods were these. The number of nucleated cells in each sample was estimated by amplification of reference gene primers within the assay. To quantify the absolute abundance of each unique TCRbeta CDR3 rearrangement, sequence reads were collapsed and filtered. For each sample, productive Simpson clonality was calculated as the square root of Simpson's diversity index over productive rearrangements. Drawn from immuneACCESS, this table holds only the in-frame rearrangements with V and J called that TCRdb kept. Clones are partly lost; checked studies trace under half to an unresolved V gene and leave the rest unexplained. V and J calls and clone size are those listed in that table; D and trimming were worked out from the DNA. The sample contains around 42,000 clones, more than 75% of them found a single time. The ten largest make up less than 15% of the sample.

The sample was peripheral blood. This clonotype was sampled from a woman aged 70-85 years in a cohort sampled during active COVID-19. The sequence links TRBV24-1 to TRBJ2-1; the D gene cannot be resolved reliably. CDR3 protein: CATSYRNEQFF. Read as DNA, the sequence is TGTGCCACCAGTTATCGCAATGAGCAGTTCTTC.